This entry features one T cell receptor (beta chain) sequence. Its antigen is not identified. Sequencing was performed with immunoSEQ multiplex PCR; in TCRdb, only in-frame clones are kept and a portion is missing. The sample records approximately 68,000 clones, more than 75% being singletons. The sample originates from a study of T cell responses to AZD1222 COVID-19 vaccine. Across the study: Pooled together were second doses at about 4 or about 12 weeks. Findings and caveats of the study: Spike-specific TCR breadth and depth were elevated following two AZD1222 doses. No repertoire was sampled before or during the peak T cell response, only after it.

This CDR3 is 11 amino acids long. The ends were cut back, 6 bases at V and 2 bases at J, with 8 bases in the middle. CDR1 and CDR2 from the germline V gene are SQVTM and ANQGSEA. The chain joins TRBV29-1 to TRBJ2-7; the D gene is possibly TRBD1 (6 bases). The origin of this receptor is an adult in good health. This specimen consisted of peripheral blood, obtained on day 0 of AZD1222 vaccination. The CDR3 DNA reads as TGCAGCGTCGGACAGACCTACGAGCAGTACTTC. This gives the protein CSVGQTYEQYF.